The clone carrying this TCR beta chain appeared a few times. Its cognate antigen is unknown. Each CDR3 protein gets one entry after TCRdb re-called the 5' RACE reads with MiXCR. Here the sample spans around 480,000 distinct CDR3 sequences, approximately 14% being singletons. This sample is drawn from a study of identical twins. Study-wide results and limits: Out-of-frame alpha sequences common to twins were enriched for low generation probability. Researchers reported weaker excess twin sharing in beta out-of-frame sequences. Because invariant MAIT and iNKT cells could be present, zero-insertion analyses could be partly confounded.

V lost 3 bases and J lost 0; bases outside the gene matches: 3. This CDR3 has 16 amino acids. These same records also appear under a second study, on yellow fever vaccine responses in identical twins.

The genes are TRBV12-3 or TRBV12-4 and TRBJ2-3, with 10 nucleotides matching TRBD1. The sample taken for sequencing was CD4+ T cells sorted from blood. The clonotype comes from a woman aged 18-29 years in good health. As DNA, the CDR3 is TGTGCCAGCAGTTTTCGGACAGGGGGTAGCACAGATACGCAGTATTTT. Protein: CASSFRTGGSTDTQYF.